The source of this TCR beta chain is a study of blood T cell repertoires in COVID-19. At the level of the study: The United States, Italy and Spain supplied acute and convalescent COVID-19 samples. Sample material is recorded as cDNA or gDNA derived from T cells, B-cell-depleted T cells, or PBMCs.

V lost 6 bases to trimming and J lost 4 bases; unmatched junction nucleotides: 15. CDR3 length equals 17 residues. The germline CDR1 and CDR2 sequences are MDHEN and SYDVKM. The authors' processing: Estimated nucleated cell counts came from reference gene primer amplification. Repertoires were generated with immunoSEQ multiplex PCR, while TCRdb's copy carries only in-frame clones and drops some. V and J calls and clone size are those listed in that table; D and trimming were worked out from the DNA. The sample comprises some 200,000 clones, roughly 85% of which are singletons, and roughly 25% rests with the top ten.

The TCR originated in a woman in her 70s with acute or convalescent COVID-19. The specimen was peripheral blood. The rearrangement uses TRBV28 and TRBJ1-2; TRBD1 matches at 9 bases. DNA of the CDR3: TGTGCCAGCAGCTCCGGACTTTTGGGGACAGGGCTCTATGGCTACACCTTC. It codes for CASSSGLLGTGLYGYTF.